The following is a TCR beta chain sequence with its context. The antigen it recognizes is unknown. One base away there is no much larger clone; base qualities are not given. In total, over 600 healthy bone marrow donors made up the cohort. At the time of sampling, every cohort member was nominally healthy, though immune exposures that went unrecorded were likely present. CMV serostatus was positive for about 300 and negative for about 55% of the 666 cohort members, and was not recorded for this donor. Each donor provided a peripheral blood sample, and peripheral blood mononuclear cells were used for TCR beta sequencing. Genomic DNA was extracted from the blood cell samples with the Qiagen DNeasy Blood Extraction Kit. Library generation was performed with the immunoSEQ multiplex PCR assay. A mixture of 60 forward primers for TCR Vbeta segments and 13 reverse primers for TCR Jbeta segments was used in the multiplex PCR. Amplification of the CDR3 region of rearranged TCR beta genes was performed with a multiplex PCR assay on genomic DNA. The amplified TCR beta libraries were sequenced on the Illumina HiSeq System as 87-base-pair reads. Regarding the original processing steps: In a later analysis, tens of millions of unique TCR beta chains were counted across the 650 to 700 repertoires, and around 11 million of these chains were shared by at least two donors. Raw reads were error-corrected and collapsed into unique sequences with a nearest-neighbor algorithm that merged closely related sequences to remove PCR and sequencing errors. To assign V, D and J gene segments, CDR3 sequences were aligned to IMGT reference sequences. For a sequence to be retained, a match of at least six nucleotides was required to both a V gene segment and a J gene segment. A rearrangement counted as productive if the CDR3 had no stop codons and remained in frame with V and J, and every other rearrangement counted as non-productive. CDR3 was defined by IMGT convention, running from the second conserved V-encoded cysteine to the conserved J-encoded phenylalanine. In an earlier analysis of more than 550 of the donors, sequences lacking an unambiguous match to a single V gene segment were excluded. In an earlier analysis of about 590 of the donors, a V segment was called functional when productive rearrangements were above 56.7%, and segregating when the standard deviation between donors exceeded 5%. A statistical classification framework was built to diagnose cytomegalovirus status from the catalog of TCR beta chain sequences. In a later analysis, TCR nucleotide sequences were compared against IMGT/GENE-DB human TR gene sequences so that V and J genes could be assigned. In a later analysis, CDR3 sequences and most-parsimonious VDJ recombination scenarios were assigned using the TCRdist pipeline. In a later analysis, each TCR beta chain was defined by its CDR3 amino acid sequence together with its V-gene family, and reads without a unique V-gene family were excluded. In a later analysis, several hundred highly shared, low-generation-probability nucleotide sequences were removed to address suspected cross-contamination and a sequencing artifact. In a later analysis, a clonal expansion index for each public chain was calculated from normalized within-repertoire ranks of inferred template counts. In a later analysis, generation probabilities were computed using a VDJ recombination model fitted to out-of-frame rearrangements, and the results were checked against IGoR. In a later analysis, hypergeometric tests were used to score TCR-TCR, TCR-HLA and TCR-CMV co-occurrence, with a repertoire-size bias correction applied to TCR pairs. False discovery rates were estimated in a later analysis by permuting HLA or CMV assignments 20 times. In a later analysis, co-occurring TCRs were grouped using DBSCAN, and TCRdist sequence similarity was added for clustering within HLA-allele-positive subsets. Repertoires with fewer than 30,000 or more than 120,000 public chains were left out of co-occurrence clustering, as were about 5 repertoires with anomalous nucleotide sharing. In its TCRdb copy, this immuneACCESS table keeps in-frame sequences only and misses some clones. Where compared with another copy, unresolved V genes explain less than half of these, and the others have no known cause. V, J and clone size were drawn from that table, and D and trimming were deduced from the DNA. Present in this sample are just over 65,000 clones, 70% to 90% of which were seen just once. 6.5% of the sample is taken by the ten largest.

These data originate in a study of cytomegalovirus exposure and HLA in healthy donors (dated by TCRdb to the late 2010s). Regarding the research as a whole: According to an earlier analysis of around 600 of the donors, roughly 180 million T cells yielded some 110 million unique TCR beta sequences and 276 Gb of sequence data. In a later analysis, previously published TCR beta repertoires from 666 donors were re-analyzed and high-resolution HLA genotyping was added so that TCR occurrence patterns could be studied. A later genetic analysis took genome-wide SNP genotypes for about three fifths of the 666 donors and used that subset as a discovery cohort. Donor age, sex, ethnicity and CMV serostatus were compiled alongside the repertoire data. Using immunosequencing, the study profiled T cell repertoires from 550 to 750 subjects and related those repertoires to cytomegalovirus serostatus. On average, around 240,000 unique TCR beta nucleotide sequences were sequenced per donor among roughly 430 genotyped donors of the cohort, with 15% to 20% of those sequences being non-productive. HLA typing included class I and class II loci at four-digit resolution. To decide whether each TCR beta V gene segment behaved as functional or pseudogenic, an earlier analysis of 587 of the donors relied on high-throughput TCR beta sequencing. Typing coverage varied by locus: roughly 629-630 donors for A, B, C, DRB1 and DQB1; about 520 for DQA1; more than 600 for DPA1; around 490 for DPB1. A separate validation cohort of some 130 different subjects was used in addition to the approximately 670-subject first cohort. The later analysis used no new phenotypic data to find candidate immune exposures, relying instead on TCR beta sequences and their occurrence across donors. An early release that covered some 640 HLA-typed donors contained about 300 gigabases of sequencing data and 85 million to 100 million unique TCR sequences. All discovery cohort repertoires had been generated using a single sequencing platform. High-throughput TCR immunosequencing, statistical association of individual TCRs with disease status, and machine learning were combined to predict cytomegalovirus infection status. About 5 DR-DQ haplotypes were handled as single units for association and clustering, since linkage in the cohort was strong. The study was designed to test whether signatures of past pathogen exposure could be identified by cataloging public T cell receptors. Among the roughly 380 genotyped donors, roughly 80% belonged to the genetic ancestry cluster associated with self-reported Caucasian donors.

Results and caveats for the whole study, not just this receptor: A later analysis found that HLA-associated TCR beta chains were more clonally expanded and had lower generation probabilities than equally common non-associated chains. In an earlier analysis of fewer than 750 of the donors, most TCR beta V segments were observed in productive rearrangements about 87% or about 30% of the time, broadly matching IMGT annotations. In a later analysis, several top co-occurrence clusters were reported to appear linked to parvovirus B19, influenza, CMV and Epstein-Barr virus. According to a later analysis, TCR association rates differed among HLA loci, with DRB1 alleles showing the most associated TCRs and HLA-C alleles showing the fewest. HLA typing was unavailable for some donors at each locus, so association tests used only the typed subset. In vitro tests confirmed that a few of the cytomegalovirus-associated TCR beta chains recognize cytomegalovirus antigens. Linkage disequilibrium might explain the correlated functional status among segregating V segments, but an unknown experimental factor could not be excluded. Because counts were too low, seventeen rarely observed V segments, including chromosome 9 orphons, were excluded from the earlier analysis of 587 of the donors. Most TCR sequences were seen in very few donors, while some public TCRs were found in many individuals. The study gave a list of over 150 TCR beta chains associated with cytomegalovirus. Because the 87-base-pair reads could not distinguish some IMGT-functional V segments, including TRBV6-2 and TRBV6-3, those segments were excluded. A further reported finding was that TCR beta sequences accurately predicted the HLA-A and HLA-B alleles for most subjects in the first cohort. This cohort had only TCR beta chains sequenced, and the lack of alpha or paired-chain data limited which features could be detected. In a later analysis, most CMV-associated TCR beta chains were found to appear HLA-restricted, with HLA associations seemingly driven largely by CMV exposure. It was suggested by the authors that the approach could potentially be generalized to other disease states and immunological phenotypes. In a later genetic analysis, fewer N-insertions in productive TCRs were reported among donors in an Asian-associated ancestry cluster than the roughly 700-donor mean. Presence/absence analyses assumed roughly uniform sequencing depth across donors, an assumption that may not hold. The only immune exposure information available for the cohort was CMV serostatus. The classifier was reported to diagnose cytomegalovirus status with high specificity and sensitivity in both the original and validation cohorts. A later analysis associated 17,000 or so TCR beta sequences with specific HLA alleles at a false discovery rate of 0.05. When HLA alleles, especially DR and DQ, strongly co-occurred, TCR associations were difficult to assign to individual alleles. The sequencing pipeline was judged likely to have produced a cluster of highly shared sequence variants as a technical artifact. An association between a missense DCLRE1C variant and V-gene and J-gene trimming of TCR beta chains was found in a later genetic analysis and replicated in an independent cohort.

V is reduced by 4 bases and J by 1 base, leaving a spacing of 12 bases between them. Measured from the cysteine to the phenylalanine, the CDR3 is 14 residues long. Left in the record is the CDR3 DNA by itself, 42 bases read in frame from the first base. CDR1 and CDR2 are drawn from the germline V gene: SQVTM, ANQGSEA. The sample taken for sequencing was PBMCs. This TCR came from a human donor in good health. This chain is built from TRBV29-1 and TRBJ2-3; D gene: possibly TRBD1, on 7 matching bases. The CDR3 amino acid sequence is: CSVGGTVRTDTQYF. Here is the DNA: TGCAGCGTTGGCGGGACAGTTCGCACAGATACGCAGTATTTT.